Listed below are T cell receptor beta chains from one sample, sequenced in a study of blood T cells in healthy people across ages. MiXCR was run by TCRdb on the 5' RACE reads, yielding one entry per CDR3 protein. The table includes 450,000 to 700,000 distinct CDR3 sequences, about 25% detected once. The sample comprised blood. The source of these receptors is a woman between 70 and 85 years old in good health. Both conserved end residues are part of each CDR3.

CDR3aa: CAWREWGVNNQPQHF
v_gene: TRBV30

CDR3aa: CSARLPRGEKLFF
v_gene: TRBV20-1

CDR3aa: CVSSQDFATGVEEKLFF
v_gene: TRBV4-3

CDR3aa: CSAQGVGNQPQHF
v_gene: TRBV20-1

CDR3aa: CASSLALNSPLHF
v_gene: TRBV7-9

CDR3aa: CASSPLTRGSEDGYTF
v_gene: TRBV12-3/TRBV12-4

CDR3aa: CSAGTGDRKTQYF
v_gene: TRBV20-1

CDR3aa: CSASTPGQGSYEQYF
v_gene: TRBV20-1

CDR3aa: CASSYTLRGSLVF
v_gene: TRBV6-5

CDR3aa: CASSTTGLAEDTQYF
v_gene: TRBV7-2

CDR3aa: CASRQGGTSEQYF
v_gene: TRBV6-5